These T cell receptor beta chains were read from a single sample in a study of Graves' ophthalmopathy and Graves' hyperthyroidism. One entry per CDR3 protein, called by TCRdb with MiXCR from the multiplex PCR reads. The sample records about 700,000 distinct CDR3 sequences, under 50% being singletons. Input material: peripheral blood. The source is an adult man with Graves' ophthalmopathy. Both conserved end residues are part of each CDR3. D genes are given only for firm matches. The size of a clone is reported for some rows only, either as once, few or many, or as a class for expanded clones.

j_call,d_call,v_call,clone_size,cdr3_aa,cdr3_nt
TRBJ2-5,NA,TRBV19,NA,CASSMRGRNQETQYF,TGTGCCAGTAGTATGAGGGGCAGGAACCAAGAGACCCAGTACTTC
TRBJ1-2,TRBD1,TRBV25-1,NA,CASTGQGPYGYTF,TGTGCCAGCACCGGACAGGGGCCGTATGGCTACACCTTC
TRBJ2-5,TRBD1,TRBV29-1,many,CSAGRGQGETQYF,TGCAGCGCGGGAAGGGGGCAGGGAGAGACCCAGTACTTC
TRBJ2-7,NA,TRBV19,NA,CASSTSAGGVYGYEQYF,TGTGCCAGTAGTACCTCTGCCGGGGGCGTTTATGGCTACGAGCAGTACTTC
TRBJ1-1,TRBD1,TRBV5-1,NA,CASSGQGDAFF,TGCGCCAGCTCGGGACAGGGGGATGCTTTCTTT
TRBJ2-6,NA,TRBV7-9,many,CASSLEIGTGSSGANVLTF,TGTGCCAGCAGCCTCGAGATTGGGACGGGTAGCTCTGGGGCCAACGTCCTGACTTTC
TRBJ2-1,TRBD2,TRBV19,NA,CASSPDPGGYNEQFF,TGTGCCAGTAGCCCTGACCCCGGGGGGTACAATGAGCAGTTCTTC
TRBJ1-1,NA,TRBV11-2,many,CASSLRSREGEAFF,TGTGCCAGCAGCTTAAGGTCCAGGGAAGGTGAAGCTTTCTTT
TRBJ2-3,TRBD1,TRBV10-3,few,CAISEGATDTQYF,TGTGCCATCTCCGAGGGGGCTACAGATACGCAGTATTTT
TRBJ2-2,TRBD2,TRBV2,many,CASSDRGLARSKYTGELFF,TGTGCCAGCAGTGATCGCGGACTAGCGCGAAGCAAGTACACCGGGGAGCTGTTTTTT
TRBJ1-6,TRBD1,TRBV9,many,CASSPGQVVINSPLHF,TGTGCCAGCAGCCCGGGACAGGTAGTAATTAATTCACCCCTCCACTTT
TRBJ2-5,NA,TRBV20-1,NA,CSARADSQETQYF,TGCAGTGCTAGAGCGGACAGTCAAGAGACCCAGTACTTC
TRBJ1-3,NA,TRBV14,many,CASSTGYGNTIYF,TGTGCCAGCAGCACAGGGTATGGAAACACCATATATTTT
TRBJ1-5,NA,TRBV12-3/TRBV12-4,NA,CASSFAGDSNQPQHF,TGTGCCAGCAGTTTCGCAGGGGATAGCAATCAGCCCCAGCATTTT
TRBJ1-5,TRBD1,TRBV10-3,many,CAISAGTDSNQPQHF,TGTGCCATCAGTGCCGGGACAGATAGCAATCAGCCCCAGCATTTT
TRBJ2-7,TRBD1,TRBV7-9,many,CASSLVSGGDEQYF,TGTGCCAGCAGCTTAGTGTCAGGGGGCGACGAGCAGTACTTC
TRBJ2-7,NA,TRBV4-3,many,CASSRGLEQYF,TGCGCCAGCAGCCGAGGGCTCGAGCAGTACTTC
TRBJ2-6,NA,TRBV6-4,NA,CASSESPDFILGHSGANVLTF,TGTGCCAGCAGTGAGTCGCCAGACTTCATCCTGGGGCATTCTGGGGCCAACGTCCTGACTTTC
TRBJ2-5,TRBD2,TRBV20-1,many,CSANGGGAYQETQYF,TGCAGTGCTAACGGCGGGGGGGCGTACCAAGAGACCCAGTACTTC
TRBJ1-6,TRBD1,TRBV25-1,NA,CASSDRTRKQGADSPLHF,TGTGCCAGCAGTGATAGGACAAGAAAGCAGGGGGCAGATTCACCCCTCCACTTT
TRBJ1-2,NA,TRBV29-1,NA,CSALGGARGYTF,TGCAGCGCACTGGGCGGGGCGCGTGGCTACACCTTC
TRBJ2-5,NA,TRBV12-3/TRBV12-4,many,CASSPRRAPETQYF,TGTGCCAGCAGTCCCCGGCGGGCCCCAGAGACCCAGTACTTC
TRBJ1-5,TRBD1,TRBV9,NA,CASSVAGKGAEQPQHF,TGTGCCAGCAGCGTAGCTGGTAAGGGGGCGGAACAGCCCCAGCATTTT
TRBJ1-2,NA,TRBV25-1,many,CASSELQGSGNTF,TGTGCCAGCAGTGAATTGCAGGGGTCTGGAAACACCTTC
TRBJ1-2,TRBD1,TRBV7-2,NA,CASSLRAGGGYTF,TGTGCCAGCAGCTTAAGAGCAGGGGGTGGCTACACCTTC
TRBJ1-5,NA,TRBV4-2,many,CASSQDDAPRQPQHF,TGTGCCAGCAGCCAGGACGATGCCCCTAGGCAGCCCCAGCATTTT
TRBJ1-1,NA,TRBV7-8,once,CASSFQGMGPEAFF,TGTGCCAGCAGCTTTCAAGGGATGGGGCCTGAAGCTTTCTTT